Included here is one T cell receptor (beta chain) sequence, with context. Its antigen remains unknown. This record belongs to a study of human T cells and chemical hapten exposure. About the study: Each patch test put 0.01% DPC on the upper back, and results were read at 6 days.

CDR1 and CDR2 from the germline V gene are LGHNA and YSLEER. The CDR3 length is 17 residues. V gave up 0 bases and J gave up 2 bases, with 14 bases separating them. Time point of the sample: patch test 1, 2 weeks after DPC sensitization. The treatment was: therapeutic diphenylcyclopropenone sensitization with weekly scalp DPC. Someone pulled total RNA out of unfractionated whole blood. As handled by the study authors: A per-sample median of about 95,000 TCRs was observed, with counts ranging from about 23,224 to 690,600. TCRdb re-analysed the RACE reads in MiXCR, keeping a single row per CDR3 protein. These V and J calls rely on TCRdb rather than the paper's analysis. The top ten clones hold 0.7% to 0.95% of a sample with fewer than 150,000 distinct CDR3 sequences, approximately 15% of them seen once. Regarding the study as a whole: The study found expanded TCRs formed significantly more large CDR3 similarity clusters than controls.

This receptor was taken from a man younger than 35 with alopecia areata. Some clones in this sample may be carry-over from other donors' samples. This sample comprised whole blood, obtained in connection with sensitization to the hapten diphenylcyclopropenone (DPC). J is TRBJ1-3 and V is TRBV4-3; maybe TRBD1 (6 bases). The CDR3 sequence: CASSQDIQGLTGNTIYF. The CDR3 nucleotides are TGCGCCAGCAGCCAAGACATCCAGGGGCTTACTGGAAACACCATATATTTT.